Presented here are 17 T cell receptor beta chains from one specimen sequenced in a study of beta chain features in type 1 diabetes (dated by TCRdb to about 2018). The protocol used for the library was the immunoSEQ multiplex PCR assay. All of the isolated RNA was reverse transcribed with the High Capacity cDNA Reverse Transcription Kit, so expressed TCRB transcripts were sequenced. TCRdb carries this immuneACCESS record with in-frame sequences only. Its versions omit some clonotypes, under half of them owing to an unresolved V gene in the studies checked, with the rest unexplained. The sample includes 400,000 to 500,000 clones, with around 13% observed a single time. The ten largest clonotypes hold approximately 0.035% of the sample. Sequencing was performed on naive CD4+ T cells from blood. The cell subset or site label for this specimen denotes: true naive CD4+ T cells. These TCRs come from a man in his thirties or forties in good health.

The J gene is TRBJ1-1, the V gene TRBV7-2; unclear D gene. The CDR3 runs to 12 residues. V lost 4 bases and J 6 bases, leaving 9 bases between the germline ends. The germline gives CDR1 SGHTA, CDR2 FQGNSA. This CDR3 reads CASSSRTSEAFF. CDR3 DNA sequence: TGTGCCAGCAGCTCCAGGACGTCTGAAGCTTTCTTT. Full variable domain (missing parts from reference TRBV7-2 and TRBJ1-1): GAGVSQSPSNKVTEKGKDVELRCDPISGHTALYWYRQSLGQGLEFLIYFQGNSAPDKSGLPSDRFSAERTGGSVSTLTIQRTQQEDSAVYLCASSSRTSEAFFGQGTRLTVV.

This chain uses TRBV5-1 with TRBJ2-1, with TRBD2 matching 8 bases. Looked up from germline, CDR1 is SGHRS and CDR2 is YFSETQ. CDR3 length equals 14 residues. J gave up 8 bases and V 4 bases, and 8 bases lay outside the gene matches. The CDR3 DNA sequence: TGCGCCAGCAGCCCGGGACTAGTTGGCGATGAGCAGTTCTTC. Translated: CASSPGLVGDEQFF.

The chain combines TRBV2 with TRBJ1-5, with D perhaps TRBD1 (5 bases). The V end lost 7 bases, the J end lost 0 bases, and 7 bases lay between the germline ends. The CDR3 has 13 amino acids. Germline assignment: CDR1 SNHLY and CDR2 FYNNEI. CDR3 in DNA: TGTGCCAGCATCAGGGATAGCAATCAGCCCCAGCATTTT. Encoded protein: CASIRDSNQPQHF.

The chain combines TRBV4-1 with TRBJ2-1, with TRBD2 matching 13 bases. CDR1 MGHRA and CDR2 YSYEKL come from the germline V gene. The CDR3 totals 17 residues. J gave up 4 bases and V 0 bases, and 3 bases lay outside the gene matches. The CDR3 DNA sequence: TGCGCCAGCAGCCAAGATCAGGGACTAGCGGGGTACAATGAGCAGTTCTTC. Amino acid sequence: CASSQDQGLAGYNEQFF.

This clone was recorded a few times. The chain has TRBV19 and TRBJ2-4, with 13 bases identical to TRBD2. With V trimmed by 1 base and J by 3 bases, 6 bases remained unmatched. Per the germline V gene, CDR1 is LNHDA and CDR2 is SQIVND (reference sequence). The CDR3 loop spans 18 amino acids. The CDR3 spells CASSIARTSGRSKNIQYF. For the CDR3, the DNA is TGTGCCAGTAGTATAGCCAGGACTAGCGGGAGAAGCAAAAACATTCAGTACTTC.

The gene calls are TRBV4-1 and TRBJ2-1, with 9 positions matching TRBD1. CDR1 and CDR2 from the germline V gene are MGHRA and YSYEKL. J lost 6 bases, V lost 5 bases, and 8 bases had no gene match. The CDR3 totals 15 residues. The CDR3 region is CASSRPGQGINEQFF. CDR3 bases: TGCGCCAGCAGCAGACCGGGACAGGGCATCAATGAGCAGTTCTTC.

This clone has just a few counts. The V gene is TRBV4-3, the J gene TRBJ2-1; 7 bases align to TRBD1. Germline-derived CDR1 and CDR2 are LGHNA and YSLEER. This CDR3 contains 15 residues. Trimming at V came to 3 bases and at J to 4 bases, leaving 6 bases not matched to a gene. The CDR3 DNA is TGCGCCAGCAGCCAGGACAGGACGGTGTACAATGAGCAGTTCTTC. Protein: CASSQDRTVYNEQFF.

The rearrangement links TRBV7-2 to TRBJ2-1; D unresolved. Trimming left V 4 bases short and J 0 bases short, with 10 bases between. Germline CDR1 reads SGHTA; CDR2 reads FQGNSA. This CDR3 region has 15 residues. The CDR3 reads CASSSDLNSYNEQFF. The CDR3 nucleotides read TGTGCCAGCAGCTCGGACCTAAACTCCTACAATGAGCAGTTCTTC. The entire variable domain, with the rest obtained from reference TRBV7-2 and TRBJ2-1, is as follows: GAGVSQSPSNKVTEKGKDVELRCDPISGHTALYWYRQSLGQGLEFLIYFQGNSAPDKSGLPSDRFSAERTGGSVSTLTIQRTQQEDSAVYLCASSSDLNSYNEQFFGPGTRLTVL.

The count of this clone is one. V usage is TRBV6-5 and J usage is TRBJ2-1, with 7 bases fitting TRBD1. The CDR3 runs to 14 residues. CDR1 and CDR2 (germline): MNHEY, SVGAGI. V shed 6 bases, J shed 5 bases, and the junction held 7 bases outside the gene matches. The CDR3 region has the DNA TGTGCCAGCAGAGCCGGGACAGTCAACAATGAGCAGTTCTTC. Translating it yields CASRAGTVNNEQFF.

V is TRBV5-1 and J is TRBJ2-5; perhaps D is TRBD1 or TRBD2 (5 bases each). Trimming shortened V by 3 bases and J by 0 bases, and 12 bases separated the two germline ends. The CDR3 has 15 residues. Germline assignment: CDR1 SGHRS and CDR2 YFSETQ. This chain's CDR3 is CASSSTSGHQETQYF. The CDR3 DNA follows: TGCGCCAGCAGCTCTACCTCGGGACACCAAGAGACCCAGTACTTC.

This clone was detected once. The CDR3 reads CASSSGTGTPGELFF. CDR3 coding DNA: TGTGCCAGCAGCAGTGGGACAGGGACTCCCGGGGAGCTGTTTTTT. V gene TRBV11-2 combines with J gene TRBJ2-2; 9 nucleotides match TRBD1. V lost 5 bases to trimming and J lost 6 bases; unmatched junction nucleotides: 7. The CDR3 is 15 amino acids. CDR1 is SGHAT, CDR2 FQNNGV, per germline. Full variable domain (rest looked up from reference TRBV11-2 and TRBJ2-2): EAGVAQSPRYKIIEKRQSVAFWCNPISGHATLYWYQQILGQGPKLLIQFQNNGVVDDSQLPKDRFSAERLKGVDSTLKIQPAKLEDSAVYLCASSSGTGTPGELFFGEGSRLTVL.

J is TRBJ1-3 and V is TRBV23-1, with TRBD1 matching 9 bases. TRBV23-1 is an ORF; its function is uncertain. CDR3 length equals 13 residues. The J segment lost 7 bases and the V segment lost 11 bases, leaving 9 bases of the junction unmatched. DNA of the CDR3: TGCGCCGGCCACGTGGGACAGGGTAACACCATATATTTT. As protein: CAGHVGQGNTIYF.

This clone has more than one count but fewer than ten. This chain links TRBV6-5 with TRBJ2-7, with 7 bases that match TRBD2. CDR1 MNHEY and CDR2 SVGAGI come from the germline V gene. The length of the CDR3 is 14 residues. Germline trimming cut 5 bases from V and 3 bases from J; bases unmatched to any gene: 7. The CDR3: CASSVLAWDYEQYV. The CDR3, as DNA: TGTGCCAGCAGTGTACTAGCGTGGGACTACGAGCAGTACGTC.

Ten or more counts support this clone. Germline is not matched at one junction end, which may reflect a read error. V usage is TRBV29-1 and J usage is TRBJ2-1; no clear D gene. This CDR3 is built from 10 residues. Germline assignment: CDR1 SQVTM and CDR2 ANQGSEA. The CDR3 is CSVEEGHLVF. The DNA of the CDR3 is TGCAGCGTTGAAGAAGGCCATCTCGTCTTC.

This clone was counted only a few times. J is TRBJ2-2 and V is TRBV5-6; D unresolved. Trimming cost V 4 bases and J 7 bases, with 14 bases left between them. This CDR3 has 14 residues. Germline-derived CDR1 and CDR2 are SGHDT and YYEEEE. CDR3 coding DNA: TGTGCCAGCAGCGTTGAATGGGCGCGCGGGGAGCTGTTTTTT. It yields the protein CASSVEWARGELFF.

The V and J genes are TRBV5-1 and TRBJ2-5, with D uncertain. The CDR3 loop spans 13 amino acids. Deletions cut 0 bases from V and 3 bases from J, with 6 bases between. Germline values: CDR1 SGHRS, CDR2 YFSETQ. The CDR3 protein is CASSLGWEETQYF. As DNA, the CDR3 is TGCGCCAGCAGCTTGGGATGGGAAGAGACCCAGTACTTC.

The genes are TRBV5-4 and TRBJ2-7; TRBD2 agrees at 8 bases. With V trimmed by 4 bases and J by 6 bases, 12 bases remained unmatched. Germline V lookup: CDR1 SGHNT, CDR2 YYREEE (reference sequence). The CDR3 is made up of 15 amino acids. CDR3 protein: CASSPPGGGIAEQYF. The CDR3 nucleotides are TGTGCCAGCAGCCCTCCAGGCGGGGGGATCGCCGAGCAGTACTTC.